Sequencing of this T cell receptor (beta chain) was carried out in a study of identical twins. Each CDR3 protein is one row after TCRdb ran MiXCR on the 5' RACE reads. The profile shows about 100,000 distinct CDR3 sequences, under 7% of them singletons. This clonotype was observed a few times. The CDR3 runs to 14 residues. Trimming pared 4 bases from V and 1 base from J, leaving 10 bases between. Germline loops: CDR1 LNHDA, CDR2 SQIVND (reference sequence). Sequenced material: memory T cells sorted from blood. The clonotype originates from a woman aged 45-65 years in good health. The rearrangement uses TRBV19 and TRBJ2-5; possibly TRBD2 for D (6 bases). This chain's CDR3 is CASSTQRAQETQYF. CDR3 nucleotides: TGTGCCAGTAGTACCCAGCGGGCCCAAGAGACCCAGTACTTC.